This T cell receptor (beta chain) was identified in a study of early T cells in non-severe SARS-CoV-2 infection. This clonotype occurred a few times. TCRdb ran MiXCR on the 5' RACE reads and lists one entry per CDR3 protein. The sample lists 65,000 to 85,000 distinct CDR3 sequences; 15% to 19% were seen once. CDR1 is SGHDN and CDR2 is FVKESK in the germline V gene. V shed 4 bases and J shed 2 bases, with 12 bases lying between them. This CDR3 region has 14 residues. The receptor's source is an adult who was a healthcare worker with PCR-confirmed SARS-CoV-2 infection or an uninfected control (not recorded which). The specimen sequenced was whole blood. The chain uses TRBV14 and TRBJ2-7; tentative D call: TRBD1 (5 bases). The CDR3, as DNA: TGTGCCAGCAGCCTGGAGCAGGGAACCTACGAGCAGTACTTC. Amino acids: CASSLEQGTYEQYF.